This entry features one T cell receptor (beta chain) sequence. This clone showed up just once. Which antigen it targets is not known. Base qualities are not at hand, and no much larger clone is one base apart. This sample was taken from a study of blood T cell repertoires in COVID-19 (TCRdb year 2020). Regarding the research as a whole: The collaborator samples originated in the United States, Italy and Spain and spanned the acute and convalescent phases of COVID-19. The prospective study material was composed of cDNA or gDNA derived from T cells, B-cell-depleted T cells, or PBMCs. Where available, HLA class I and class II types were obtained from metadata supplied by the sample provider rather than from assay-based typing. The repertoires were released in a freely available public database meant as a resource for research on the immune response to SARS-CoV-2. The sample metadata nearly always contained a de-identified subject ID, COVID-19 status, age in years and sex. Subjects who had been exposed to COVID-19, were actively infected with it, or had recovered from it provided the deeply sampled blood TCRbeta repertoires that made up the dataset. The samples were drawn from the first 160 participants of the ongoing ImmuneRACE study and from 950 to 1,500 subjects provided by 6 global collaborators. Study-wide conclusions, independent of this receptor: The amount of clinical and demographic metadata varied by source and participant and was provided uncurated.

In Seattle, one collaborating source enrolled patients while the infection was active and tracked those patients longitudinally over the course of disease. Each collaborating institution followed its own protocols to collect whole blood in K2EDTA tubes. For TCRbeta analysis, collaborators shipped samples in one of three forms: frozen whole blood, isolated PBMCs, or DNA extracted from either of those sample types. TCRbeta CDR3 regions were amplified from genomic DNA using the immunoSEQ Assay, a bias-controlled multiplex PCR. The authors' pipeline ran thus. The number of nucleated cells in each sample was estimated from the amplification of reference gene primers within the assay. To quantify the absolute abundance of each unique TCRbeta CDR3 rearrangement, sequence reads were collapsed and filtered. Productive Simpson clonality was computed per sample as the square root of Simpson's diversity index over productive rearrangements. TCRdb provides this immuneACCESS table in a form limited to in-frame rearrangements. Some clones are lacking; in checked studies, under half of them reflect an unresolved V gene, and why the rest are absent is not known. V, J and clone size are taken as reported in that table, and D and trimming were inferred from the DNA itself. Present in this sample are about 390,000 clones, 80% to 90% of which were seen just once. The ten largest clones represent roughly 2% of the sample.

V is pared back by 7 bases and J by 2 bases, with 12 bases lying between the germline termini. Based on the germline V gene (reference sequence), the CDR1 and CDR2 sequences are LNHDA and SQIVND. The CDR3 sequence holds 14 residues, the cysteine and phenylalanine included. Of the read, only the CDR3 DNA is kept; its 42 bases are in frame from base 1. Here the chain combines TRBV19 and TRBJ1-5, with the D gene call left open. The clonotype originates from a woman aged 55-69 years with COVID-19, enrolled during active disease. Sequences were obtained from peripheral blood. This receptor has the CDR3 CASKEVLGNQPQHF. The nucleotide sequence is TGTGCCAGTAAAGAGGTGCTGGGCAATCAGCCCCAGCATTTT.